Presented here are 16 T cell receptor beta chains from one specimen sequenced in a study of blood T cells in healthy people across ages. Alongside a J-beta primer mix, a sample-barcoded 5' primer served in a second PCR lasting 7 to 11 cycles. TCRdb re-derived calls from the 5' RACE reads in MiXCR, one entry per CDR3 protein. The table has approximately 850,000 distinct CDR3 sequences, nearly 60% seen once. Sequencing input: blood. These TCRs come from a man between 25 and 39 years old in good health.

The genes are TRBV6-2 or TRBV6-3 and TRBJ2-1; 11 nucleotides agree with TRBD2. The germline CDR1 and CDR2 sequences are MNHEY and SVGEGT. V was pared by 6 bases and J by 5 bases, with 12 bases of the junction left unmatched. The CDR3 loop spans 17 amino acids. The chain's CDR3 is CASSPHRLAGGNNEQFF. CDR3 in DNA: TGTGCCAGCAGCCCACATCGGCTAGCGGGAGGCAACAATGAGCAGTTCTTC.

The rearrangement links TRBV29-1 to TRBJ2-5; a weak D match, TRBD1 (6 bases). Deletions cut 0 bases from V and 5 bases from J, with 19 bases between. The CDR3 extends over 16 amino acids. Germline V gene sequence: CDR1 SQVTM, CDR2 ANQGSEA. CDR3 in DNA: TGCAGCGTTGAAGATCCGCCGGACAGCTTTTCGGAGACCCAGTACTTC. This gives the protein CSVEDPPDSFSETQYF.

This clonotype has at least ten counts. The junction departs from the called germline gene at one end, perhaps through a read error. The V call is TRBV7-2, the J call TRBJ2-5, with D tentatively TRBD1 (5 bases). There are 12 residues in the CDR3. Germline V gene data show CDR1 as SGHTA and CDR2 as FQGNSA. This chain's CDR3 is CASSLGPETQYF. As DNA, the CDR3 is TGCGCCAGCAGCTTGGGGCCAGAGACCCAGTACTTC.

The sample holds a few counts of this clonotype. V usage is TRBV27 and J usage is TRBJ1-5; no firm D call. The CDR3 is 13 amino acids. Trimming stripped 0 bases from V and 6 bases from J, with 6 bases between. The germline gives CDR1 MNHEY, CDR2 SMNVEV (reference sequence). The CDR3 loop reads CASSLSAVQPQHF. DNA of the CDR3: TGTGCCAGCAGTTTATCGGCCGTTCAGCCCCAGCATTTT.

The V gene is TRBV12-3 or TRBV12-4, the J gene TRBJ2-4; the match to TRBD2 covers 8 bases. The CDR3 sequence is 14 residues long. V dropped 5 bases and J dropped 6; count of bases not matched to a gene: 6. The CDR3 here is CASSSGSSRNIQYF. For the CDR3, the DNA is TGTGCCAGCAGTAGCGGGAGTAGTAGAAACATTCAGTACTTC.

The chain uses TRBV7-8 and TRBJ2-3, with 10 bases matching TRBD2. This CDR3 region has 14 residues. Trimming at V came to 6 bases and at J to 2 bases, leaving 2 bases not matched to a gene. From germline, CDR1 is SGHVS and CDR2 FQNEAQ. This chain's CDR3 is CASRLAGITDTQYF. The CDR3 DNA sequence: TGTGCCAGCAGACTAGCGGGGATCACAGATACGCAGTATTTT. The full variable domain, with the rest looked up from reference TRBV7-8 and TRBJ2-3, is GAGVSQSPRYKVAKRGQDVALRCDPISGHVSLFWYQQALGQGPEFLTYFQNEAQLDKSGLPSDRFFAERPEGSVSTLKIQRTQQEDSAVYLCASRLAGITDTQYFGPGTRLTVL.

The CDR3: CAISIDPGDRVPSGGYTF. The CDR3 bases are TGTGCCATCAGCATTGACCCGGGGGACAGGGTTCCTTCAGGCGGCTACACCTTC. The chain links TRBV10-3 to TRBJ1-2; 9 nucleotides agree with TRBD1. The CDR3 totals 18 residues. In germline, CDR1 is ENHRY, CDR2 SYGVKD. The J segment lost 8 bases and the V segment lost 6 bases, leaving 22 bases of the junction unmatched.

The gene calls are TRBV20-1 and TRBJ2-3; 14 bases are a match to TRBD2. Germline lookup yields CDR1 DFQATT and CDR2 SNEGSKA (reference sequence). This CDR3 is built from 14 residues. V lost 0 bases to trimming and J lost 9 bases; unmatched junction nucleotides: 2. CDR3 sequence (DNA): TGCAGTGCTAGAGACAGGACTAGCGGGGGGACGCAGTATTTT. Its protein product is CSARDRTSGGTQYF.

The chain couples TRBV7-9 to TRBJ1-3; 9 bases align to TRBD1. The CDR3 runs to 16 residues. The J segment lost 7 bases and the V segment lost 2 bases, leaving 9 bases of the junction unmatched. The germline V gene has CDR1 SEHNR and CDR2 FQNEAQ (reference sequence). This CDR3 reads CASSLPPGQGRNTIYF. CDR3 nucleotide sequence: TGTGCCAGCAGCTTACCTCCGGGACAGGGAAGGAACACCATATATTTT. Full variable domain (rest looked up from reference TRBV7-9 and TRBJ1-3): DTGVSQNPRHKITKRGQNVTFRCDPISEHNRLYWYRQTLGQGPEFLTYFQNEAQLEKSRLLSDRFSAERPKGSFSTLEIQRTEQGDSAMYLCASSLPPGQGRNTIYFGEGSWLTVV.

The gene calls are TRBV20-1 and TRBJ2-5, with no clear D. The end of the DNA fits TRBJ2-7 better, so the J call may be wrong. The CDR3 consists of 12 residues. Germline V gene sequence: CDR1 DFQATT, CDR2 SNEGSKA (reference sequence). CDR3 protein: CSAPQAGDEQYF. CDR3 nucleotide sequence: TGCAGTGCTCCGCAGGCTGGGGACGAGCAGTACTTC.

This rearrangement joins TRBV5-1 to TRBJ2-5; a weak D match, TRBD1 (5 bases). Trimming shortened V by 0 bases and J by 2 bases, and 17 bases separated the two germline ends. The CDR3 consists of 17 residues. From germline, CDR1 is SGHRS and CDR2 YFSETQ. The CDR3 sequence is CASSLVGLPGFQETQYF. CDR3 coding DNA: TGCGCCAGCAGCTTGGTTGGCCTCCCAGGGTTTCAAGAGACCCAGTACTTC.

The V and J genes are TRBV29-1 and TRBJ2-2; no clear D gene. CDR3 length: 11 residues. Looked up from germline, CDR1 is SQVTM and CDR2 is ANQGSEA. V lost 7 bases, J lost 7 bases, and 10 bases lay in between. Here the CDR3 reads CSALRYGELFF. As DNA, the CDR3 is TGCAGCGCCCTACGGTACGGGGAGCTGTTTTTT.

This clonotype was observed a handful of times. The gene calls are TRBV20-1 and TRBJ2-1; 11 positions agree with TRBD2. The germline gives CDR1 DFQATT, CDR2 SNEGSKA (reference sequence). The CDR3 is 14 residues long. J was trimmed by 4 bases and V by 5 bases; bases with no gene match: 4. The CDR3 is CSAPTSGRYNEQFF. Written as DNA, the CDR3 is TGCAGTGCTCCCACTAGCGGGAGATACAATGAGCAGTTCTTC.

This chain links TRBV29-1 with TRBJ2-5; D is ambiguous. Germline CDR1 and CDR2: SQVTM and ANQGSEA. Trimming stripped 4 bases from V and 5 bases from J, with 11 bases between. This CDR3 spans 12 amino acids. The CDR3 region is CSVVDDRETQYF. In DNA, the CDR3 is TGCAGCGTTGTGGACGATCGGGAGACCCAGTACTTC.

The chain uses TRBV10-3 and TRBJ2-7, with D tentatively TRBD2 (5 bases). The CDR3 runs 13 residues. V lost 5 bases and J lost 5, with 13 bases in between. CDR1 and CDR2 (germline): ENHRY, SYGVKD. CDR3 bases: TGTGCCATCAGTTTCGAGGGTACGCACGAGCAGTACTTC. Encoded protein: CAISFEGTHEQYF.

The chain employs TRBV3-1 and TRBJ1-2; 9 positions match TRBD1. CDR1 and CDR2 from the germline V gene are LGHDT and YNNKEL (reference sequence). After removal of 4 bases from V and 7 bases from J, the junction contained 7 bases not matched to a gene. The CDR3 runs 14 residues. This CDR3 reads CASSPLTGGRGYTF. Written as DNA, the CDR3 is TGTGCCAGCAGCCCTCTCACAGGGGGCCGTGGCTACACCTTC.